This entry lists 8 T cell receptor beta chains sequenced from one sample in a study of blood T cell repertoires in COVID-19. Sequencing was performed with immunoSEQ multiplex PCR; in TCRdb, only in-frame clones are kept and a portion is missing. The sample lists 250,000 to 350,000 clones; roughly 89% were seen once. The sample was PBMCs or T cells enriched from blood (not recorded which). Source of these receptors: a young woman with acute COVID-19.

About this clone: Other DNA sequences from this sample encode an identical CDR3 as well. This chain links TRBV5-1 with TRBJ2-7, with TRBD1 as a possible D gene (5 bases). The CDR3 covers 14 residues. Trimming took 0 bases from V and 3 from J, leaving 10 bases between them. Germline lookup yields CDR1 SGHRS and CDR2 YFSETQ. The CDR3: CASSLEAGFYEQYF. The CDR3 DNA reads TGCGCCAGCAGCTTGGAGGCAGGGTTCTACGAGCAGTACTTC.

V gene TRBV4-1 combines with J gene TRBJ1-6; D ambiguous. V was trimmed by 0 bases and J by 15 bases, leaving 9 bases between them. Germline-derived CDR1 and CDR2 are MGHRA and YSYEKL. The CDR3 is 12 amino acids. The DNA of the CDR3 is TGCGCCAGCAGCCAAGACGGGAAGAGCCTCCACTTT. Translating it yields CASSQDGKSLHF.

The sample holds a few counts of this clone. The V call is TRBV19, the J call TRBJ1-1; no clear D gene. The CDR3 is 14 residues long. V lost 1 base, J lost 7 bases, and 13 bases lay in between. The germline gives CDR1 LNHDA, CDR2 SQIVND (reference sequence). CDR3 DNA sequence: TGTGCCAGTAGTATAGCCCAAACAAGAGGTGAAGCTTTCTTT. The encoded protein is CASSIAQTRGEAFF.

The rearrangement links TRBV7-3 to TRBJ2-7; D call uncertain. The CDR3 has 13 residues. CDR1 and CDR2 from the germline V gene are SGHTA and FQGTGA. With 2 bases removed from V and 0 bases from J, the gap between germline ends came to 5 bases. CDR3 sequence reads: CASSLQDSYEQYF. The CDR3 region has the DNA TGTGCCAGCAGCTTACAGGACTCCTACGAGCAGTACTTC.

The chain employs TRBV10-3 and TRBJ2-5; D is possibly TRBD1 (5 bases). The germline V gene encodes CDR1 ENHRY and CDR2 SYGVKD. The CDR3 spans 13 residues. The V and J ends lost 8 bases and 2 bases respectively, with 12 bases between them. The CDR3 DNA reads TGTGCCATCGGTCCAGGGCAGCAAGAGACCCAGTACTTC. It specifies CAIGPGQQETQYF.

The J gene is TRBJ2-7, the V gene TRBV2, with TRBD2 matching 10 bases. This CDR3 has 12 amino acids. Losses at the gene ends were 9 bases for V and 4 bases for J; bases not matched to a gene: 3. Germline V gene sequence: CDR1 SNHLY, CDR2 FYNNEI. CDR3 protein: CARGTSAYEQYF. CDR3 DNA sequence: TGTGCCAGGGGGACTAGCGCTTACGAGCAGTACTTC.

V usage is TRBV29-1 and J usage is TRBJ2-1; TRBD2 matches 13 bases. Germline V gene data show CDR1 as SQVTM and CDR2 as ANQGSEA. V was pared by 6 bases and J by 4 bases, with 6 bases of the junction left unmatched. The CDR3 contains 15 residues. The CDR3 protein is CSVLGLAGTYNEQFF. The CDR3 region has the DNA TGCAGCGTCTTGGGACTAGCGGGAACATACAATGAGCAGTTCTTC.

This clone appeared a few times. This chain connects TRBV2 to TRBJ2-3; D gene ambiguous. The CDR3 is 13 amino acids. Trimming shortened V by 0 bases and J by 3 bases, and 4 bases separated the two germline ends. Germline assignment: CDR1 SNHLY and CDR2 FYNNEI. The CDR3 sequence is CASSEARTDTQYF. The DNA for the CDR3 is TGTGCCAGCAGTGAAGCACGGACAGATACGCAGTATTTT.